This T cell receptor (beta chain) was sequenced in a study of CD8 T cells in Susac syndrome. When the RNA was reverse transcribed, random hexamers were used with an input of about 0.5 to 1 ug. Amplification of TCR beta CDR3 was carried out by immunoSEQ multiplex PCR, which covered 54 Vbeta and 13 Jbeta segments. MiXCR, run by TCRdb on the immunoSEQ multiplex PCR reads, gives a single entry per CDR3 protein. Among 150,000 to 200,000 distinct CDR3 sequences listed, 90% to 95% were seen once. Study findings and constraints: It was acknowledged in the study that the number of individuals who were included in its TCR sequencing and HLA analysis was relatively small.

Sequencing of TCR beta drew on CD8+ and CD4+ T cells from blood. In regard to this clonotype: The antigen remains unidentified.

V was clipped by 2 bases and J by 1 base, with 10 bases between them. The V gene's germline CDR1 is MNHNY and CDR2 SVGAGI (reference sequence). The CDR3 has 15 amino acids. The V gene is TRBV6-6, the J gene TRBJ2-3; TRBD1 might be the D (5 bases). The sequenced material came from CD4+ T cells from PBMCs. The source is a human donor with Susac syndrome. This CDR3 reads CASSYPLGGTDTQYF. CDR3 DNA sequence: TGTGCCAGCAGTTACCCCCTAGGGGGCACAGATACGCAGTATTTT.